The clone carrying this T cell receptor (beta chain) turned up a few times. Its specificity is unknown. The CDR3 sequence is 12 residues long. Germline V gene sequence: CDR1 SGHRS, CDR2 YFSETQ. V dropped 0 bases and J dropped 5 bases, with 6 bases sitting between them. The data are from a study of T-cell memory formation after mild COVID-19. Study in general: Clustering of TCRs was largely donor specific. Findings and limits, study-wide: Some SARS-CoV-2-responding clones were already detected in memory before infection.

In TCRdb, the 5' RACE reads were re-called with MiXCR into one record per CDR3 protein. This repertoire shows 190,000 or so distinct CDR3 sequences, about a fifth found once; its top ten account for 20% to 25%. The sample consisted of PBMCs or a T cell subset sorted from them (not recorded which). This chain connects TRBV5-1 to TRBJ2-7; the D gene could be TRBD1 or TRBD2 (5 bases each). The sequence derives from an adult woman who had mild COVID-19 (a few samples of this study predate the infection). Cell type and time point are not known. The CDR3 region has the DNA TGCGCCAGCAGCTTGGCGGGGCACGAGCAGTACTTC. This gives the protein CASSLAGHEQYF.